The 7 T cell receptor beta chains reported below all come from one sample, sequenced in a study of CD8 T cells in ankylosing spondylitis. Overall study findings and caveats: Blood from ankylosing spondylitis patients appeared to carry a characteristic roughly eight-variant TCR beta motif.

Their antigen targets remain unknown. In TCRdb, the 5' RACE reads were re-called with MiXCR into one record per CDR3 protein. This sample has a few hundred thousand distinct CDR3 sequences, with around 22% found just once. The source material was blood, either unsorted or a sorted T cell fraction (not recorded which). The receptors derive from a male donor with ankylosing spondylitis.

This clonotype came up a few times. The chain couples TRBV6-4 to TRBJ2-7; D call uncertain. Per the germline V gene, CDR1 is MRHNA and CDR2 is SNTAGT. Trimming took 4 bases from V and 0 from J, leaving 10 bases between them. The CDR3 spans 14 residues. CDR3 protein: CASSAEASSYEQYF. The DNA for the CDR3 is TGTGCCAGCAGTGCTGAGGCTAGCTCCTACGAGCAGTACTTC.

This clonotype appeared a few times. This chain links TRBV3-1 with TRBJ1-6; TRBD1 aligns across 7 bases. Germline values: CDR1 LGHDT, CDR2 YNNKEL (reference sequence). J lost 8 bases, V lost 4 bases, and 8 bases had no gene match. The CDR3 spans 15 residues. This CDR3 reads CASSRDRDSDSPLHF. The DNA of the CDR3 is TGTGCCAGCAGCCGTGACAGGGACTCGGATTCACCCCTCCACTTT.

The rearrangement links TRBV5-1 to TRBJ2-6, with a tentative D call TRBD2 (5 bases). Germline V gene data show CDR1 as SGHRS and CDR2 as YFSETQ. V was clipped by 0 bases and J by 3 bases, with 10 bases between them. The CDR3 is 16 residues long. This CDR3 reads CASSLAGGVGANVLTF. Here the CDR3 DNA reads TGCGCCAGCAGCTTGGCCGGAGGTGTTGGGGCCAACGTCCTGACTTTC.

V is TRBV20-1 and J is TRBJ2-1; D gene unclear. The V and J ends lost 8 bases and 8 bases respectively, with 13 bases between them. The CDR3 covers 11 residues. Germline assignment: CDR1 DFQATT and CDR2 SNEGSKA (reference sequence). CDR3 sequence (DNA): TGCAGTCTCCGAATCCGCCATGAGCAGTTCTTC. Residues: CSLRIRHEQFF.

This clonotype was detected only a few times. V gene TRBV4-3 combines with J gene TRBJ1-4; 8 bases agree with TRBD1. The CDR3 is made up of 13 amino acids. The germline CDR1 and CDR2 sequences are LGHNA and YSLEER. After removal of 5 bases from V and 8 bases from J, the junction contained 4 bases not matched to a gene. The CDR3 nucleotides are TGCGCCAGCAGCTCCGACAGGGGCGAAAAACTGTTTTTT. It is translated as CASSSDRGEKLFF.

This clonotype was seen ten or more times. V usage is TRBV6-1 and J usage is TRBJ2-2, with 7 bases lining up with TRBD2. Germline trimming cut 7 bases from V and 2 bases from J; bases unmatched to any gene: 7. From germline, CDR1 is MNHNS and CDR2 SASEGT. The CDR3 loop spans 15 amino acids. CDR3 amino acids: CASTLGLPNTGELFF. DNA for the CDR3: TGTGCCAGCACCCTGGGACTACCTAACACCGGGGAGCTGTTTTTT.

There are many counts of this clonotype. The chain joins TRBV7-8 to TRBJ2-5; no clear D gene. Germline V gene sequence: CDR1 SGHVS, CDR2 FQNEAQ. The CDR3 runs to 13 residues. Trimming took off 5 bases at V and 5 bases at J, with 12 bases between the two ends. In nucleotides, the CDR3 is TGTGCCAGCAGCCTTGGGATGAGGGAGACCCAGTACTTC. This translates into CASSLGMRETQYF.